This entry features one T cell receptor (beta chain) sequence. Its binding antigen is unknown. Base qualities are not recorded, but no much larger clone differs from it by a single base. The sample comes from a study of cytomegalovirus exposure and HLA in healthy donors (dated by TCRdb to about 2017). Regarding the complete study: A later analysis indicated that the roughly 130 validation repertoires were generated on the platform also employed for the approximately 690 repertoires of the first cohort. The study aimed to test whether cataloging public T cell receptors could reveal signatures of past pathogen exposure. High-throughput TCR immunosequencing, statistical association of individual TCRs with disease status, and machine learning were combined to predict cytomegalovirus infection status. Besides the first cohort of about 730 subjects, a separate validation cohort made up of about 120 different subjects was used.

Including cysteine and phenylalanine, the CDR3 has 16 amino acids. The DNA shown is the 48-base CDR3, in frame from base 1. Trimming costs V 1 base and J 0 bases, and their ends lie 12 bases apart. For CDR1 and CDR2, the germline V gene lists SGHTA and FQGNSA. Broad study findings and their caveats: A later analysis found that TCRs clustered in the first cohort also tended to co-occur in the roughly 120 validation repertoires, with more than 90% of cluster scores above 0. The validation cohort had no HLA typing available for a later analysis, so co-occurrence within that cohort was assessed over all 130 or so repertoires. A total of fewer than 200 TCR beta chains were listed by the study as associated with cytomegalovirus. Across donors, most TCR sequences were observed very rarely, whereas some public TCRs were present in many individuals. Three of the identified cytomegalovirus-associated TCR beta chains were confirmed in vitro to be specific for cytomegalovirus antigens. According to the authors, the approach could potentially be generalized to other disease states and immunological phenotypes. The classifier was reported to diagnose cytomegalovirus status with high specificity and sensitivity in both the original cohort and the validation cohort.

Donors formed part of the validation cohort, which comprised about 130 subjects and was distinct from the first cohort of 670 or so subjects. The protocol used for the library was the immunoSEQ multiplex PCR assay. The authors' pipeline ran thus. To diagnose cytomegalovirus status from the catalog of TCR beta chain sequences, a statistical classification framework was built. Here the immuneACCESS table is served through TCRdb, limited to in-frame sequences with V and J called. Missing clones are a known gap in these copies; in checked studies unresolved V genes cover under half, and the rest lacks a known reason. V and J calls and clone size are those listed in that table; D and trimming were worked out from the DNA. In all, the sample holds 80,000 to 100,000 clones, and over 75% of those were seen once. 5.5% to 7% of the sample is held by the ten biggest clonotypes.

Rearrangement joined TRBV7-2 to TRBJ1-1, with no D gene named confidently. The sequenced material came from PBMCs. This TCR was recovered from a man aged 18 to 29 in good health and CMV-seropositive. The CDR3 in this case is CASSLGLSLLNTEAFF. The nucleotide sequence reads TGTGCCAGCAGCTTAGGCCTGAGCCTTTTGAACACTGAAGCTTTCTTT. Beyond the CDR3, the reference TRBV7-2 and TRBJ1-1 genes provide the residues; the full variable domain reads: GAGVSQSPSNKVTEKGKDVELRCDPISGHTALYWYRQSLGQGLEFLIYFQGNSAPDKSGLPSDRFSAERTGGSVSTLTIQRTQQEDSAVYLCASSLGLSLLNTEAFFGQGTRLTVV.